Included here is one T cell receptor (beta chain) sequence, with context. The antigen it binds to is not known. No base-level quality is on record; no much larger clone is a single base apart. This sample was included in a study of shared clonotypes between healthy human individuals (dated by TCRdb to the early 2020s). For context, the study as a whole: A couple of women and a few men aged 18 to 49 years were included in the cohort. Between about 0.85 and 9.5 billion PBMCs per donor were obtained by leukapheresis. To increase sequencing depth and limit assay-specific biases, different laboratories used diverse techniques to prepare libraries and sequence TCR repertoires. To estimate repertoire size and how much clonotype sharing occurs between individuals, the study deeply sequenced the blood TCR repertoires of 4 to 6 healthy adults. Per donor, three plates each were used for CD4 naive and CD4 memory, two for CD8 naive, and one for CD8 memory.

Taken from cysteine to phenylalanine, the CDR3 has 17 residues. Here the CDR3 DNA is all that survives: 51 bases in frame from base 1. The germline V gene encodes CDR1 SEHNR and CDR2 FQNEAQ (reference sequence). V is pared back by 6 bases and J by 6 bases, with 23 bases lying between the germline termini. General findings and caveats noted by the study authors: Only blood was sampled, and tissue TCR repertoires likely differ from those in blood. About 5% of naive CD4, 3% to 3.5% of naive CD8, around 2.3% of memory CD4, and about 0.4% of memory CD8 clonotypes were shared across several donors. The small number of donors limited the genetic and exposure-history diversity represented. Rarefaction of sorted-subset datasets indicated incomplete sequencing despite the large sequencing depth. Clonotypes shared by all four sorted-subset donors showed higher generation probabilities than non-shared clonotypes. Pairwise subsampling indicated that sequencing depth was expected to affect the degree of clonotype sharing among donors. Estimated clonotype richness was generally larger for naive than for memory subsets.

For the CD8 naive samples, CD45RO-negative cells were positively selected for CCR7, yielding a CD45RA+CCR7+ population from which TemRA cells were excluded. The donors were healthy, HIV-negative adults with no recently reported acute infections or vaccinations. Every donor was a Caucasian adult residing in Nashville, Tennessee, USA. After blood collection by leukapheresis, PBMCs were isolated using Ficoll-Histopaque density gradient centrifugation and then cryopreserved in the vapor phase of liquid nitrogen. Analytical flow cytometry was used to check the purity and quantity of every magnetically sorted T cell population. Each sorted fraction had its genomic DNA isolated and then quantified by UV absorbance on a Nanodrop 2000c. Using the deep immunoSEQ assay, multiplex PCR amplified TCR CDR3 regions from genomic DNA. For each cell subset, the extracted genomic DNA was distributed evenly across all wells of several immunoSEQ 96-well plates, and each plate served as one replicate. For sorted subsets, approximately 190 ng of genomic DNA, equivalent to around 29,000 T cell genomes, went into each replicate PCR. Purified libraries were quantified with a Qubit 3.0 fluorometer, sized on a Bioanalyzer 2100, and re-quantified with the KAPA Library Quantification kit. Every immunoSEQ 96-well plate was sequenced on a separate single-read 150-cycle Illumina NextSeq 550 flow cell. Turning to the authors' computational methods: Because only junctional sequences without quality scores were contained in the immunoSEQ output, filtering matching that applied to full-length reads could not be performed. Sequences were annotated with PyIR, a Python wrapper for IgBLAST v1.9, and V/J genes and CDR3 were assigned using IMGT germline references. Any read was removed if the V/J assignment was weak (E-value above 1e-6), the CDR3 was missing, or the read contained stop codons, out-of-frame junctions, or ambiguous translated residues. V3J clonotypes were defined as sequences sharing an identical inferred V gene, J gene, and CDR3 amino acid sequence. Percentage overlap between repertoires was calculated by dividing the number of shared unique clonotypes by the size of the smaller repertoire. RTK rarefaction, the Chao1 estimator, and Recon v2.1 estimates of unobserved clonotypes were used to assess repertoire richness. For all TCRbeta clonotypes obtained by the gDNA method from four donors, generation probabilities were computed with OLGA. TCRdb mirrors the immuneACCESS table, restricted to in-frame sequences. Some clones are absent from its copies; in checked studies, under half trace to an unresolved V gene, and the reason for the others is unknown. V and J calls plus clone size are reproduced from that table; the DNA served to infer D and trimming. The sample table lists around 2.1 million clones, just over 90% of them with a count of one. Together, the top ten hold about 1.5% of the sample.

The chain is assembled from TRBV7-9 and TRBJ2-2; tentative D gene TRBD2, with 6 bases matching. The sequence was obtained from a man younger than 35 in good health. Some clones in this sample may be carry-over from other donors' samples. The specimen sequenced was naive CD8+ T cells from PBMCs. The sample's cell subset or site label, in plain terms: CD45RA+CCR7+. CDR3 region: CASRSREDSNPSGELFF. The DNA sequence is given as TGTGCCAGCAGATCGAGGGAGGACTCCAACCCATCCGGGGAGCTGTTTTTT.